This T cell receptor beta chain derives from a study of CD8+ T cells in alopecia areata. Findings of the study overall: Patients displayed less clarity in TCR sharing than mice, a finding possibly related to HLA.

The sequencing template was cDNA reverse transcribed from extracted RNA. Using immunoSEQ multiplex PCR, the repertoire was profiled, and TCRdb retains in-frame clones only, with some absent. The sample is made up of 270,000 or so clones, none counted only once. This clone was seen a handful of times. The antigen remains unidentified. The gene names here belong to mouse. With the read ending 4 residues before the CDR3 end, the germline J gene is used to fill in that end. The CDR3 spans 14 residues. V shed 5 bases, J shed 2 bases, and the junction held 4 bases outside the gene matches. The V gene's germline CDR1 is NNHNN and CDR2 SYGAGS (reference sequence). A panel of CD4, CD8alpha, NKG2D, NKG2ACE and other markers served to sort pooled cutaneous lymph node cells.

What was sequenced was CD4+ T cells sorted from a lymph node. The chain employs TRBV13-2 and TRBJ2-5; 8 nucleotides line up with TRBD2. The receptor was derived from a C3H/HeJ mouse with alopecia areata. For this mouse line, the MHC haplotype is H2-k. CDR3 in amino acids: CASGPTGGQDTQYF. The DNA read from the CDR3 is TGTGCCAGCGGCCCCACTGGGGGCCAAGAC.